This T cell receptor beta chain emerged from a study of T cells in Graves' hyperthyroidism and ophthalmopathy. Deletions cut 3 bases from V and 7 bases from J, with 21 bases between. The germline V gene encodes CDR1 LNHDA and CDR2 SQIVND (reference sequence). The CDR3 runs to 16 residues. TCR beta CDR3 region amplification was performed from RNA transcripts. The primer set for the first-round RT-PCR of the TCR CDR3 was HTBI. TCRdb fed the multiplex PCR reads into MiXCR, producing one record per CDR3 protein. The sample has about 290,000 distinct CDR3 sequences, 13% seen once; the top ten hold roughly 8.5%. Patients between 18 and 65 years old had hyperthyroidism, newly diagnosed and lasting under 2 months. The PBMCs had their origin in less than 13 ml of fresh peripheral blood. In this sample, this clonotype turned up many times.

Sequences were obtained from blood. The sequence was collected from a woman aged 25 to 39 with Graves' hyperthyroidism that later progressed to Graves' ophthalmopathy. This chain uses TRBV19 with TRBJ1-2; weak D call: TRBD1 (5 bases). The CDR3 coding sequence is TGTGCCAGTAGTATTCTCCGTGGATCCGGAGGGGCTGGCTACACCTTC. Translated: CASSILRGSGGAGYTF.